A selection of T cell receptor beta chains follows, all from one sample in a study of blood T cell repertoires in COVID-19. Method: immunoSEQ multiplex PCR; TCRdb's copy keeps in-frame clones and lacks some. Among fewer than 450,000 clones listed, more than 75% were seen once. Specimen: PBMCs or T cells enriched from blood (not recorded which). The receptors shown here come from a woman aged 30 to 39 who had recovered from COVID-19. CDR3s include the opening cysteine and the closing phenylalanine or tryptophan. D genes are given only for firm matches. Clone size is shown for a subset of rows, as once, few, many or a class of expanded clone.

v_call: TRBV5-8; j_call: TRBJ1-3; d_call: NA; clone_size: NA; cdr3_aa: CASSAQGASGNTIYF; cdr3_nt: TGTGCCAGCAGCGCACAGGGAGCCTCTGGAAACACCATATATTTT
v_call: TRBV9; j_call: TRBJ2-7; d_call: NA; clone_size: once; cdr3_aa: CASSVDTGTPYEQYF; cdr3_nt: TGTGCCAGCAGCGTCGACACCGGGACACCCTACGAGCAGTACTTC
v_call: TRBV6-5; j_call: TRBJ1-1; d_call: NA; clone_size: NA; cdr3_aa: CASRITGSSTEAFF; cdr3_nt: TGTGCCAGCAGGATCACAGGGAGTAGCACTGAAGCTTTCTTT
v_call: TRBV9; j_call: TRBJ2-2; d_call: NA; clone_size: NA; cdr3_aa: CASSKQGSPGELFF; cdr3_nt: TGTGCCAGCAGCAAGCAGGGTTCCCCCGGGGAGCTGTTTTTT
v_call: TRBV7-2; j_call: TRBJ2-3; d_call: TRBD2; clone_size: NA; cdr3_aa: CASSSQVSGGATDTQYF; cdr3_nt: TGTGCCAGCAGCTCGCAGGTTAGCGGGGGAGCCACAGATACGCAGTATTTT
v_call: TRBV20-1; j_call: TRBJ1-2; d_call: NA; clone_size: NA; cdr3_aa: CSARVSPGYTF; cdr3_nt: TGCAGTGCTAGAGTTAGCCCCGGCTACACCTTC
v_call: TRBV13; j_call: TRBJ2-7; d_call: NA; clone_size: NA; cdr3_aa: CASSPQGNYEQYF; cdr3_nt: TGTGCCAGCAGCCCACAGGGCAACTACGAGCAGTACTTC
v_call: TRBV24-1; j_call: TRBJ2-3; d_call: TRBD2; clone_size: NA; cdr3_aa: CATSEGGGASDTQYF; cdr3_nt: TGTGCCACCAGTGAAGGCGGGGGGGCATCAGATACGCAGTATTTT
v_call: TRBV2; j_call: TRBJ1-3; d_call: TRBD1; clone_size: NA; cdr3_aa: CASSFGQGGGNTIYF; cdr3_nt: TGTGCCAGCAGTTTCGGACAGGGTGGTGGAAACACCATATATTTT
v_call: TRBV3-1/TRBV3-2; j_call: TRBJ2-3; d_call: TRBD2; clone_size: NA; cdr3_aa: CASSPHPTSLSTDTQYF; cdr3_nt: TGTGCCAGCAGCCCACACCCGACTAGCCTAAGCACAGATACGCAGTATTTT
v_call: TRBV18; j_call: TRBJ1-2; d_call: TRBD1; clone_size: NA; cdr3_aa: CASSYPPGQGRGYTF; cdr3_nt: TGTGCCAGCTCATACCCGCCGGGACAGGGACGCGGCTACACCTTC
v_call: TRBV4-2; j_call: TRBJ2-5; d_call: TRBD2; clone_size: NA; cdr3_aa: CASSQTSGGVQETQYF; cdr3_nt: TGTGCCAGCAGCCAAACTAGCGGGGGGGTCCAAGAGACCCAGTACTTC
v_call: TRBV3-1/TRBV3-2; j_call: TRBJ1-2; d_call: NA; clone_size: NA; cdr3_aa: CASSQAGRGEGRVYGYTF; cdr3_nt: TGTGCCAGCAGCCAAGCAGGGCGGGGCGAGGGCAGGGTGTATGGCTACACCTTC
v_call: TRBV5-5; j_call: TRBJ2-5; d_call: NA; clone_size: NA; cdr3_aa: CASSLTPGAGAPTEYF; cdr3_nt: TGTGCCAGCAGCTTAACCCCAGGGGCGGGGGCCCCAACGGAGTACTTC
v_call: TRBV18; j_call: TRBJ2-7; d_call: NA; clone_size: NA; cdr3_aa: CASSPSDRPHEQYF; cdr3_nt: TGTGCCAGCTCACCAAGCGACAGGCCCCACGAGCAGTACTTC
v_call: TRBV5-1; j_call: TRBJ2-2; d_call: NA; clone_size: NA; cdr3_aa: CASSLDRANTGELFF; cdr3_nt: TGCGCCAGCAGCTTGGACAGAGCGAACACCGGGGAGCTGTTTTTT
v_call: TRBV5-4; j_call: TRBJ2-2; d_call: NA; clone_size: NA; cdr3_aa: CASSLVHIEDTGELFF; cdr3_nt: TGTGCCAGCAGCTTGGTTCACATAGAGGACACCGGGGAGCTGTTTTTT
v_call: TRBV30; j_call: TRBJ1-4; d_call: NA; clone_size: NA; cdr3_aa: CAWSGHRSNEKLFF; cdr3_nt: TGTGCCTGGAGTGGGCACAGGTCTAATGAAAAACTGTTTTTT
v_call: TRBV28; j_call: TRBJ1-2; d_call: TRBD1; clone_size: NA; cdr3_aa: CASRQGVLVGYTF; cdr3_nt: TGTGCCAGCAGACAGGGGGTATTAGTTGGCTACACCTTC
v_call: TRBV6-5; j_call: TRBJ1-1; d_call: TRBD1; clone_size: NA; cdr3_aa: CASSRGTANTEAFF; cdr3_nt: TGTGCCAGCAGTCGCGGGACAGCGAACACTGAAGCTTTCTTT
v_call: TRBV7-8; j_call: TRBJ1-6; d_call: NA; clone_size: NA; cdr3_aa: CASSLGQFSSYNSPLHF; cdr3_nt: TGTGCCAGCAGCTTAGGACAGTTTAGCTCCTATAATTCACCCCTCCACTTT
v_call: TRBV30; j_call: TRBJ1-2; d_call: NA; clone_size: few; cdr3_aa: CAWSDPGQIANYGYTF; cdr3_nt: TGTGCCTGGAGTGACCCAGGACAGATAGCTAACTATGGCTACACCTTC
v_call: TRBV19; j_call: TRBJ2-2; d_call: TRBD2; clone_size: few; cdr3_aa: CASTLGVWLAGGNTGELFF; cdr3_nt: TGTGCCAGTACCCTCGGGGTGTGGCTAGCGGGGGGGAACACCGGGGAGCTGTTTTTT
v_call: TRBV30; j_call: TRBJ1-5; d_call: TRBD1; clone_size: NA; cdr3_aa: CAWRGTGGFQPQHF; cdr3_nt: TGTGCCTGGAGAGGGACAGGGGGTTTTCAGCCCCAGCATTTT
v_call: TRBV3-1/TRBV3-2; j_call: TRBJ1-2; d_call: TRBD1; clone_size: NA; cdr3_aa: CASSLTDRGRQGYTF; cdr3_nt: TGTGCCAGCAGCCTCACGGACAGGGGGCGCCAGGGCTACACCTTC
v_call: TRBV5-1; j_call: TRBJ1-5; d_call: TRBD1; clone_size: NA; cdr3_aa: CASSLGPQGDQPQHF; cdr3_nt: TGCGCCAGCAGCTTGGGTCCGCAGGGGGATCAGCCCCAGCATTTT
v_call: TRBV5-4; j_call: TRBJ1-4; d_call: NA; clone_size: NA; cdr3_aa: CASSTGVGGTGEKLFF; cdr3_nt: TGTGCCAGCAGCACCGGAGTAGGAGGCACGGGTGAAAAACTGTTTTTT
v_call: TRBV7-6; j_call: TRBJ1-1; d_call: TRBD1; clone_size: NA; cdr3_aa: CASSSRTGTEAFF; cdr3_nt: TGTGCCAGCAGCAGTCGGACAGGGACTGAAGCTTTCTTT
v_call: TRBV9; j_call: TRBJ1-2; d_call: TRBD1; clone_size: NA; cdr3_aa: CASSVGQGDLGYTF; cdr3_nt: TGTGCCAGCAGCGTAGGCCAGGGGGATTTAGGCTACACCTTC
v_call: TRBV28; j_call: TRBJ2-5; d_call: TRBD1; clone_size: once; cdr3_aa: CASSRTGRKETQYF; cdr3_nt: TGTGCCAGCAGTCGGACAGGGAGAAAGGAGACCCAGTACTTC
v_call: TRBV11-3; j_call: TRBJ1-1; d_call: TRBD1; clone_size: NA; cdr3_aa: CASSAGQGAVTEAFF; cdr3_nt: TGTGCCAGCAGCGCGGGACAGGGGGCCGTCACTGAAGCTTTCTTT
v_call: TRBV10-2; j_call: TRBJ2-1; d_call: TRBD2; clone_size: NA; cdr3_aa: CASRATSGGPYNEQFF; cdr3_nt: TGCGCCAGCAGGGCGACTAGCGGGGGCCCCTACAATGAGCAGTTCTTC
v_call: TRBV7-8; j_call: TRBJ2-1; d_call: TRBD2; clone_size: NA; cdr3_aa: CASSPRGTRANEQFF; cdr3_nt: TGTGCCAGCAGCCCTCGGGGGACTAGAGCCAATGAGCAGTTCTTC
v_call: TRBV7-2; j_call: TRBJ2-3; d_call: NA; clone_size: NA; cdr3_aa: CASSLGREDTQYF; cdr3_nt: TGTGCCAGCAGCTTAGGCAGGGAAGATACGCAGTATTTT
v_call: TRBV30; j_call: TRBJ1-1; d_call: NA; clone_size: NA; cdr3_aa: CAWSALRGNTEAFF; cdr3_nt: TGTGCCTGGAGTGCGTTACGGGGGAACACTGAAGCTTTCTTT
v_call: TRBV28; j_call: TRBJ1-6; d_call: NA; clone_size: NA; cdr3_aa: CASSLFRRSYNSPLHF; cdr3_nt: TGTGCCAGCAGTTTATTTCGGAGATCCTATAATTCACCCCTCCACTTT
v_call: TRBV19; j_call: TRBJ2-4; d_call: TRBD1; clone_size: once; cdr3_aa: CATQQGSKNIQYF; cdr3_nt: TGTGCCACCCAACAGGGGTCCAAAAACATTCAGTACTTC
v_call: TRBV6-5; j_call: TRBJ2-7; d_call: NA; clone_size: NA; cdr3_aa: CASSHLRTNEQYF; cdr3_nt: TGTGCCAGCAGCCACCTGAGGACAAACGAGCAGTACTTC
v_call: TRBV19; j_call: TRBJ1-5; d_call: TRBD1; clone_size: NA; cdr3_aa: CASRRTGGANQPQHF; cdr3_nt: TGTGCCAGTAGAAGAACAGGGGGCGCGAATCAGCCCCAGCATTTT
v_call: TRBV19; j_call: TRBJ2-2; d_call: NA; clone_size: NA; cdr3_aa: CASTIGAGSNTGELFF; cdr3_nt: TGTGCCAGTACCATAGGGGCCGGATCGAACACCGGGGAGCTGTTTTTT
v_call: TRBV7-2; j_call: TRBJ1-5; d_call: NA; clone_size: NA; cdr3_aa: CASSLGRDQPQHF; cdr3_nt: TGTGCCAGCAGCTTAGGCAGGGATCAGCCCCAGCATTTT
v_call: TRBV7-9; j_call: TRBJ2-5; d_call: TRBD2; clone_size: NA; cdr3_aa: CASSFSVSGLASETQYF; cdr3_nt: TGTGCCAGCAGCTTTAGCGTTTCGGGACTAGCGAGCGAGACCCAGTACTTC
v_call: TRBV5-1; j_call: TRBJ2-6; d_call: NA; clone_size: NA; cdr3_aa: CASSLLPRGLTTSGANVLTF; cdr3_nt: TGCGCCAGCAGCCTTCTCCCACGGGGACTTACCACCTCTGGGGCCAACGTCCTGACTTTC
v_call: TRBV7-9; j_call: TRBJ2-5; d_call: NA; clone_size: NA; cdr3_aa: CASSSGVAETQYF; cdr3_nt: TGTGCCAGCAGCTCGGGGGTTGCGGAGACCCAGTACTTC
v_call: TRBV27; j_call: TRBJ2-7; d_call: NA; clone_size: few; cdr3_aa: CASSFGVPYEQYF; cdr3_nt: TGTGCCAGCAGCTTCGGGGTACCCTACGAGCAGTACTTC
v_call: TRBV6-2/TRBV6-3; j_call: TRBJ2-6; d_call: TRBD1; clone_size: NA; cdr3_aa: CASSTRQGPLIGANVLTF; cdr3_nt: TGTGCCAGCAGTACCCGACAGGGCCCCCTTATTGGGGCCAACGTCCTGACTTTC
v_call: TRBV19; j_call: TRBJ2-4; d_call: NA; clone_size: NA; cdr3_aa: CASSPGLGNIQYF; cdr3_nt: TGTGCCTCCTCCCCAGGGCTGGGAAACATTCAGTACTTC
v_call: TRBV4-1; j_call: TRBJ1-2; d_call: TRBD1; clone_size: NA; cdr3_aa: CASSRGGQGIYGYTF; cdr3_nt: TGCGCCAGCAGCCGGGGGGGACAGGGAATATATGGCTACACCTTC
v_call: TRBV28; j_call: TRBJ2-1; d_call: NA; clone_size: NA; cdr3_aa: CASSWLNEQFF; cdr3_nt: TGTGCCAGCAGTTGGCTCAATGAGCAGTTCTTC
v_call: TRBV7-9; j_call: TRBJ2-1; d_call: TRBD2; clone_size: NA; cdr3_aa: CASSSWGGNEQFF; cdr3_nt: TGTGCCAGCAGCTCCTGGGGGGGCAATGAGCAGTTCTTC
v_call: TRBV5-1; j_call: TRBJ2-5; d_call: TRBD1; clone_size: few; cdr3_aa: CASSLMGQGTAETQYF; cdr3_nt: TGCGCCAGCAGCCTGATGGGACAGGGGACGGCTGAGACCCAGTACTTC
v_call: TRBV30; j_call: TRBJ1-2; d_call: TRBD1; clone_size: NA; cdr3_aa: CAWSVEGGASYGYTF; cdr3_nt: TGTGCCTGGAGTGTAGAAGGGGGCGCCTCTTATGGCTACACCTTC
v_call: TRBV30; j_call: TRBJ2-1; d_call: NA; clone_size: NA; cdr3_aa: CAWKSPQAYNEQFF; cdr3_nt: TGTGCCTGGAAAAGTCCCCAGGCCTACAATGAGCAGTTCTTC
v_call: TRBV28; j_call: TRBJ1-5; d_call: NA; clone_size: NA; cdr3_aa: CASTPLGGINQPQHF; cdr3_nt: TGTGCCAGCACCCCCCTGGGGGGTATCAATCAGCCCCAGCATTTT